This TCR beta chain was identified during a study of shared clonotypes between healthy human individuals. The ends lost 7 bases at V and 6 bases at J; junction bases unmatched: 7. Per germline, CDR1 SQVTM and CDR2 ANQGSEA. CDR3 length: 13 amino acids. Genomic DNA of every subset was divided equally among multiple immunoSEQ plates. As processed by the authors: Quality scores were absent from the junction-only immunoSEQ sequences, so filtering differed. Using immunoSEQ multiplex PCR, the repertoire was profiled, and TCRdb retains in-frame clones only, with some absent. V, J and clone size derive from that table, while D and trimming were established from the DNA sequence. The repertoire includes about 2 million clones, about 94% of them detected once, and about 1.1% sits in the top ten. Naive CD8 cells lacked CD45RO, underwent positive selection for CCR7 and left out terminally differentiated effector memory CD45RA+ cells.

This clone was seen a handful of times. The same CDR3 is also encoded by other DNA sequences in this sample. The rearrangement joins TRBV29-1 to TRBJ2-2; TRBD1 agrees at 8 bases. Source material: naive CD8+ T cells sorted from blood. The clonotype was recovered from a man aged 18 to 29 in good health. The CDR3 region is CSAGQAGPGELFF. CDR3 DNA: TGCAGCGCGGGACAGGCCGGCCCCGGGGAGCTGTTTTTT.